What follows are 32 T cell receptor beta chains derived from one specimen sequenced in a study of neoadjuvant anti-PD-1 for oral cavity cancer listed by TCRdb under 2021. This specimen's time point label, interpreted: after neoadjuvant nivolumab, at surgical resection. The library was obtained by the immunoSEQ multiplex PCR assay. Sourced from immuneACCESS, this table was stored by TCRdb with only in-frame sequences that have V and J called. A share of the clones is absent; for the studies checked, an unresolved V gene accounts for under half, and the remainder has no known explanation. The sample records some 14,000 clones, 67% of which are singletons. The ten biggest clones cover just over 3% of the sample. Here the sequenced sample was PBMCs, taken after nivolumab (anti-PD-1) treatment. The receptors originated from a person aged 40-85 years with oral cavity squamous cell carcinoma.

This clone was seen only a few times. The chain uses TRBV7-6 and TRBJ1-4, with 9 bases lining up with TRBD1. The junction had 12 bases not matched to a gene; V was cut back by 5 bases and J by 5 bases. Germline V CDR1 and CDR2: SGHVS, FNYEAQ. This CDR3 comprises 17 residues. CDR3 in DNA: TGTGCCAGCAGCAAGGGGTACGGACAGGGGCCGAATGAAAAACTGTTTTTT. Its translation is CASSKGYGQGPNEKLFF.

In this sample, this clone turned up a few times. The V call is TRBV10-3, the J call TRBJ1-1; D unclear. Trimming took 0 bases from V and 0 from J, leaving 8 bases between them. Germline V gene sequence: CDR1 ENHRY, CDR2 SYGVKD. The CDR3 runs 15 residues. The CDR3 DNA follows: TGTGCCATCAGTGAGTCGAGCGGGTTGAACACTGAAGCTTTCTTT. Its translation is CAISESSGLNTEAFF.

The chain couples TRBV18 to TRBJ1-1; D gene uncertain. V dropped 3 bases and J dropped 0 bases, with 8 bases sitting between them. The CDR3 is 14 amino acids. The germline V gene has CDR1 KGHSH and CDR2 LQKENI. The CDR3 nucleotides read TGTGCCAGCTCACCGCAAGACATGAACACTGAAGCTTTCTTT. Amino acids: CASSPQDMNTEAFF.

This clone has a handful of counts. J is TRBJ1-1 and V is TRBV6-5, with D maybe TRBD1 (5 bases). Germline V gene data show CDR1 as MNHEY and CDR2 as SVGAGI. CDR3 length: 13 amino acids. The ends were cut back, 2 bases at V and 6 bases at J, with 10 bases in the middle. CDR3 protein: CASSYMGGAEAFF. The CDR3 nucleotides are TGTGCCAGCAGTTACATGGGGGGGGCTGAAGCTTTCTTT.

The J gene is TRBJ2-5, the V gene TRBV11-2; 9 bases fit TRBD2. This CDR3 is built from 16 residues. With 1 base clipped from V and 1 base from J, the junction kept 4 bases outside the gene matches. The germline V gene encodes CDR1 SGHAT and CDR2 FQNNGV. As DNA, the CDR3 is TGTGCCAGCAGCTTAGGGGCTAGCGGGGTCCAAGAGACCCAGTACTTC. Translated, it gives CASSLGASGVQETQYF.

This chain connects TRBV5-1 to TRBJ2-3, with D uncertain. Germline values: CDR1 SGHRS, CDR2 YFSETQ. V lost 6 bases to trimming and J lost 0 bases, with 11 bases between them. The length of the CDR3 is 14 residues. CDR3 in amino acids: CASKLARSTDTQYF. The CDR3, as DNA: TGCGCCAGCAAGTTAGCAAGAAGCACAGATACGCAGTATTTT.

The chain recombines TRBV6-5 with TRBJ2-7, with D unresolved. The CDR3 runs to 15 residues. Between the trimmed V and J ends, which lost 5 bases and 0 bases, there was a span of 14 bases. From germline, CDR1 is MNHEY and CDR2 SVGAGI. CDR3 DNA: TGTGCCAGCAGTGGCAGCCACTTTAGCTCCTACGAGCAGTACTTC. Encoded protein: CASSGSHFSSYEQYF.

This clone was recorded once. The rearrangement links TRBV7-9 to TRBJ1-2; no firm D call. CDR1 is SEHNR and CDR2 is FQNEAQ in the germline V gene (reference sequence). This CDR3 has 15 residues. V gave up 4 bases and J gave up 5 bases, with 17 bases separating them. The CDR3 region is CASSSGPSKVYGYTF. Written as DNA, the CDR3 is TGTGCCAGCAGCTCCGGTCCCAGTAAGGTTTATGGCTACACCTTC.

V usage is TRBV7-3 and J usage is TRBJ2-5; D ambiguous. Trimming pared 2 bases from V and 5 bases from J, leaving 9 bases between. The germline V gene has CDR1 SGHTA and CDR2 FQGTGA. This CDR3 is built from 13 residues. CDR3 residues: CASSLLNGETQYF. The CDR3, as DNA: TGTGCCAGCAGCTTACTTAATGGGGAGACCCAGTACTTC.

For the CDR3, the DNA is TGTGCCACCAGCAGAGATGTTTGGGAGACCCAGTACTTC. This encodes CATSRDVWETQYF. This chain uses TRBV15 with TRBJ2-5; D is unresolved. Per the germline V gene, CDR1 is LNHNV and CDR2 is YYDKDF (reference sequence). The CDR3 spans 13 residues. V lost 0 bases to trimming and J lost 5 bases, with 7 bases between them.

This clone is a singleton in its sample. The chain employs TRBV5-1 and TRBJ2-7; a weak D match, TRBD1 (5 bases). V lost 4 bases, J lost 3 bases, and 20 bases lay in between. CDR3 length: 16 amino acids. The germline V gene encodes CDR1 SGHRS and CDR2 YFSETQ. CDR3: CASSAQTPGSDYEQYF. Here the CDR3 DNA reads TGCGCCAGCAGCGCACAAACCCCAGGGTCCGACTACGAGCAGTACTTC.

V is TRBV9 and J is TRBJ2-7; TRBD1 is a possible D gene (6 bases). Germline assignment: CDR1 SGDLS and CDR2 YYNGEE. Trimming left V 4 bases short and J 2 bases short, with 10 bases between. This CDR3 region has 13 residues. CDR3 residues: CASSPGVTYEQYF. The CDR3 bases are TGTGCCAGCAGCCCAGGGGTTACCTACGAGCAGTACTTC.

The V and J genes are TRBV5-1 and TRBJ1-5, with D unclear. Trimming stripped 0 bases from V and 1 base from J, with 8 bases between. CDR3 length equals 15 residues. CDR1 is SGHRS and CDR2 is YFSETQ in the germline V gene. The CDR3 DNA reads as TGCGCCAGCAGCTTGGAGGCGGGGAGCAATCAGCCCCAGCATTTT. It is translated as CASSLEAGSNQPQHF.

V and J are TRBV19 and TRBJ1-3; D is undetermined. CDR3 length equals 13 residues. V lost 8 bases and J lost 7, with 15 bases in between. Germline values: CDR1 LNHDA, CDR2 SQIVND (reference sequence). CDR3 DNA sequence: TGTGCCAGTCTGAGTGTGGGATTCAACACCATATATTTT. The encoded protein is CASLSVGFNTIYF.

The chain links TRBV7-8 to TRBJ2-3; D not certain. Trimming stripped 5 bases from V and 2 bases from J, with 14 bases between. The CDR3 is made up of 15 amino acids. Germline V gene lookup returns CDR1 SGHVS and CDR2 FQNEAQ. The CDR3 bases are TGTGCCAGCAGCCCCGGTTGGGCTACCACAGATACGCAGTATTTT. Amino acid sequence: CASSPGWATTDTQYF.

The V call is TRBV4-2, the J call TRBJ1-1; the match to TRBD1 covers 8 bases. CDR1 and CDR2 from the germline V gene are LGHNA and YNFKEQ. The CDR3 contains 14 residues. V trimming: 1 base; J trimming: 5 bases; junction bases outside the gene matches: 3. DNA for the CDR3: TGTGCCAGCAGCCAAGGCGACAGGGGAACTGAAGCTTTCTTT. Residues: CASSQGDRGTEAFF.

The gene calls are TRBV10-3 and TRBJ2-3, with D perhaps TRBD2 (5 bases). The CDR3 totals 11 residues. V was pared by 7 bases and J by 5 bases, with 7 bases between. Germline V gene sequence: CDR1 ENHRY, CDR2 SYGVKD. The DNA for the CDR3 is TGTGCCATCAAAGGAGGAGATACGCAGTATTTT. Its translation: CAIKGGDTQYF.

The chain recombines TRBV20-1 with TRBJ2-1; D is ambiguous. V was clipped by 2 bases and J by 7 bases, with 6 bases between them. Germline CDR1 and CDR2: DFQATT and SNEGSKA (reference sequence). The CDR3 is 11 residues long. The CDR3 here is CSARRDNEQFF. As DNA, the CDR3 is TGCAGTGCTAGAAGGGATAATGAGCAGTTCTTC.

The chain uses TRBV29-1 and TRBJ2-3; D is uncertain. Germline CDR1 is SQVTM and CDR2 is ANQGSEA. CDR3 length: 13 residues. V was cut by 7 bases and J by 0 bases, with 11 bases left in between. The CDR3, as DNA: TGCAGCGGGGATTACATCAGCACAGATACGCAGTATTTT. Translated, it gives CSGDYISTDTQYF.

The CDR3 bases are TGTGCCAGCAGCTTAGGCGGGACAGGGCACACCGGGGAGCTGTTTTTT. Its protein is CASSLGGTGHTGELFF. This sequence joins TRBV11-2 and TRBJ2-2, with TRBD1 matching over 9 bases. V lost 1 base, J lost 3 bases, and 3 bases stayed unmatched. Germline V gene lookup returns CDR1 SGHAT and CDR2 FQNNGV. The CDR3 consists of 16 residues.

Only a few counts were recorded for this clone. V and J are TRBV21-1 and TRBJ2-7; the table gives TRBD2 as D, unverified against the DNA. TRBV21-1 is termed a pseudogene. The CDR3 runs to 18 residues. CDR3 nucleotide sequence: TGTGCCAGCAGCAAAAGGGGGGGTTGGAACGGGATCCTTTACGAGCAGTACTTC. This encodes CASSKRGGWNGILYEQYF.

The V call is TRBV19, the J call TRBJ2-3; 8 bases are a match to TRBD2. CDR1 and CDR2 from the germline V gene are LNHDA and SQIVND (reference sequence). V dropped 7 bases and J dropped 2; count of bases not matched to a gene: 11. CDR3 size: 16 residues. As DNA, the CDR3 is TGTGCCAGTAAGCGGGTTGCTAGCGGGTACACAGATACGCAGTATTTT. Encoded protein: CASKRVASGYTDTQYF.

The CDR3 spells CSAREGSWAFF. In DNA, the CDR3 is TGCAGTGCTAGAGAGGGTAGCTGGGCTTTCTTT. The chain couples TRBV20-1 to TRBJ1-1; D uncertain. Germline assignment: CDR1 DFQATT and CDR2 SNEGSKA (reference sequence). The CDR3 consists of 11 residues. V was clipped by 0 bases and J by 11 bases, with 10 bases between them.

This chain connects TRBV7-3 to TRBJ2-2; 13 nucleotides agree with TRBD2. The CDR3 contains 16 residues. Germline V gene data show CDR1 as SGHTA and CDR2 as FQGTGA. J lost 6 bases, V lost 5 bases, and 6 bases had no gene match. CDR3 residues: CASSLGTSGISGELFF. The CDR3 DNA reads as TGTGCCAGCAGCCTAGGGACTAGCGGGATCTCCGGGGAGCTGTTTTTT.

The V gene is TRBV30, the J gene TRBJ2-1; unclear D gene. V was clipped by 0 bases and J by 2 bases, with 11 bases between them. From germline, CDR1 is GTSNPN and CDR2 SVGIG (reference sequence). This CDR3 region has 15 residues. In DNA, the CDR3 is TGTGCCTGGAGTGTACCGCCGGTTACCTACAATGAGCAGTTCTTC. It is translated as CAWSVPPVTYNEQFF.

The chain has TRBV6-1 and TRBJ1-5; D is uncertain. V was clipped by 8 bases and J by 3 bases, with 8 bases between them. This CDR3 has 12 amino acids. The V gene's germline CDR1 is MNHNS and CDR2 SASEGT. CDR3 DNA sequence: TGTGCCAGCTGCAGGACCAATCAGCCCCAGCATTTT. Translated, it gives CASCRTNQPQHF.

V gene TRBV2 combines with J gene TRBJ1-5; weak D call: TRBD1 (5 bases). The CDR3 covers 16 residues. V lost 0 bases to trimming and J lost 7 bases, with 16 bases between them. Looked up from germline, CDR1 is SNHLY and CDR2 is FYNNEI. The CDR3 loop is CASSEAGQGYGQPQHF. In DNA, the CDR3 is TGTGCCAGCAGTGAAGCCGGGCAGGGCTATGGACAGCCCCAGCATTTT.

This rearrangement joins TRBV5-5 to TRBJ2-3, with 9 bases fitting TRBD1. The germline CDR1 and CDR2 sequences are SGHKS and YYEKEE (reference sequence). Germline trimming cut 0 bases from V and 4 bases from J; bases unmatched to any gene: 0. The CDR3 length is 14 residues. This CDR3 is CASSLGQGADTQYF. The CDR3, as DNA: TGTGCCAGCAGCTTGGGACAGGGGGCAGATACGCAGTATTTT.

The rearrangement links TRBV10-3 to TRBJ2-2; D gene ambiguous. The CDR3 is made up of 11 amino acids. Per germline, CDR1 ENHRY and CDR2 SYGVKD. V was cut by 2 bases and J by 7 bases, with 2 bases left in between. The CDR3 DNA follows: TGTGCCATCAGTGAGGGCGGGGAGCTGTTTTTT. Translating gives CAISEGGELFF.

The chain's CDR3 is CASRHVLSNTEAFF. For the CDR3, the DNA is TGTGCCAGTAGACACGTACTCTCCAACACTGAAGCTTTCTTT. V is TRBV19 and J is TRBJ1-1; unclear D gene. The V end was cut by 6 bases, the J end by 2 bases, with 13 bases between. This CDR3 is built from 14 residues. In germline, CDR1 is LNHDA, CDR2 SQIVND (reference sequence). The entire variable domain, with the rest obtained from reference TRBV19 and TRBJ1-1, is as follows: DGGITQSPKYLFRKEGQNVTLSCEQNLNHDAMYWYRQDPGQGLRLIYYSQIVNDFQKGDIAEGYSVSREKKESFPLTVTSAQKNPTAFYLCASRHVLSNTEAFFGQGTRLTVV.

J is TRBJ2-2 and V is TRBV15, with D unclear. CDR3 size: 14 residues. V was trimmed by 0 bases and J by 4 bases, leaving 6 bases between them. Looked up from germline, CDR1 is LNHNV and CDR2 is YYDKDF (reference sequence). The CDR3 sequence: CATSREVATGELFF. The DNA for the CDR3 is TGTGCCACCAGCAGAGAAGTCGCCACCGGGGAGCTGTTTTTT.

The chain joins TRBV4-1 to TRBJ2-5; 7 bases align to TRBD2. This CDR3 spans 14 amino acids. J was trimmed by 6 bases and V by 3 bases; bases with no gene match: 7. The germline V gene encodes CDR1 MGHRA and CDR2 YSYEKL. The CDR3 loop reads CASSQDTSVKTQYF. For the CDR3, the DNA is TGCGCCAGCAGCCAGGACACTAGCGTAAAGACCCAGTACTTC.